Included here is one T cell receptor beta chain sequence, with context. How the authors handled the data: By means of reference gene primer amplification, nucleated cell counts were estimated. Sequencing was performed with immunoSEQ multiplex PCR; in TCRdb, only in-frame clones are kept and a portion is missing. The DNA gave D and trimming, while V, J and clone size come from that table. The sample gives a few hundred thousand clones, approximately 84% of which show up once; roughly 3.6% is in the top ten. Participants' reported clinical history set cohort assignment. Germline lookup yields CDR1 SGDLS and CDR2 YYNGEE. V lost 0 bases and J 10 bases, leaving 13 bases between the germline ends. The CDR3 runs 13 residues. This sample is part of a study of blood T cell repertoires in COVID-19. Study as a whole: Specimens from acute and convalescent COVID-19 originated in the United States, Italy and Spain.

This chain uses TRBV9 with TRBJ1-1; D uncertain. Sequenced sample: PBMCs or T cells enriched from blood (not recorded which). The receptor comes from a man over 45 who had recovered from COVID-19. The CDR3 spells CASSVGQRAAAFF. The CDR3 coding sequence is TGTGCCAGCAGCGTAGGGCAGAGGGCTGCAGCTTTCTTT.